This T cell receptor (beta chain) was sequenced in a study of cytomegalovirus exposure and HLA in healthy donors. As to this clone: The target antigen is unknown.

Study-wide points: Reportedly, fewer N-insertions than the 666-donor mean appeared in an Asian-associated ancestry cluster in a later analysis.

Primers: 60 Vbeta forward and 13 Jbeta reverse. Sequencing used immunoSEQ multiplex PCR; TCRdb keeps in-frame clones, though not all of them. This table has 130,000 or so clones, 80% appearing once. CDR1 MGHRA and CDR2 YSYEKL come from the germline V gene. This CDR3 is 15 amino acids long. V lost 2 bases, J lost 0 bases, and 8 bases lay in between. This TCR derives from a man aged 25-45 years in good health and CMV-seronegative. What was sequenced was PBMCs. This chain uses TRBV4-1 with TRBJ1-5, with D perhaps matching TRBD1 (5 bases). The CDR3 nucleotides read TGCGCCAGCAGCCAACAGGGCCTTAGCAATCAGCCCCAGCATTTT. Protein: CASSQQGLSNQPQHF.